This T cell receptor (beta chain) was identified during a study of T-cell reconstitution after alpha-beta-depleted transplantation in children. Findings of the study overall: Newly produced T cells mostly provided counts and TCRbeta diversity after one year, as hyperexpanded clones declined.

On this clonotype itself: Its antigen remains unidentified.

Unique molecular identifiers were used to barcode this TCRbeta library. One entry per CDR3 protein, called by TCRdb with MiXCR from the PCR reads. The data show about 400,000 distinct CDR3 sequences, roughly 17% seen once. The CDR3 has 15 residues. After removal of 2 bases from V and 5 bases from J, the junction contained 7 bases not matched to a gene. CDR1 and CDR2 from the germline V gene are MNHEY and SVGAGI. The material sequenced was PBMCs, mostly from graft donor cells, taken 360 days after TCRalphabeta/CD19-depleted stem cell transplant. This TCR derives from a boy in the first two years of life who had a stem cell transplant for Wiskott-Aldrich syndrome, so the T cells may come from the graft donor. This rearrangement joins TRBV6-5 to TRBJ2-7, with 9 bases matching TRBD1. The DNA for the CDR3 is TGTGCCAGCAGTTACCCGACAGGGGGGAAAAACGAGCAGTACTTC. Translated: CASSYPTGGKNEQYF.